The sequence of this TCR beta chain was determined in a study of Tregs in tolerant kidney transplant recipients. Study-level background: Mixed chimerism was transient after nonmyeloablative marrow transplants from related graft donors.

Regulatory T cells were sorted from thawed PBMCs rested overnight at 37°C with around 200 IU/ml IL-2. Germline V gives CDR1 LNHDA, CDR2 SQIVND (reference sequence). The V gene lost 3 bases and the J gene lost 9 bases, with 6 bases spanning the gap. The CDR3 is made up of 11 amino acids. Turning to this clone: What it recognizes is unknown.

Sequencing was performed with immunoSEQ multiplex PCR; in TCRdb, only in-frame clones are kept and a portion is missing. Of around 78,000 clones listed, approximately 90% are singletons. Study-level points and caveats: Few patients were studied, so findings need validation in larger groups.

The sequences come from Tregs from blood, collected before the transplant. The origin of this receptor is a human donor who received a combined kidney and bone marrow transplant. The rearrangement joins TRBV19 to TRBJ2-4; D unresolved. The CDR3 nucleotides are TGTGCCAGTAGTATTAAAGGCATTCAGTACTTC. Residues: CASSIKGIQYF.